Reported below is one TCR beta chain. As originally analysed: It was from reference gene primer amplification that nucleated cell counts were estimated. Produced via immunoSEQ multiplex PCR; TCRdb's table is partial and in-frame only. That table gives V, J and clone size, and the DNA gave D and trimming. The table records more than 85,000 clones, around 82% of them present only once. Germline lookup yields CDR1 LNHNV and CDR2 YYDKDF (reference sequence). This CDR3 has 15 amino acids. Trimming pared 3 bases from V and 4 bases from J, leaving 13 bases between. This specimen comes from a study of blood T cell repertoires in COVID-19. Study-wide context: T cells, B-cell-depleted T cells, or PBMCs provided the cDNA or gDNA that served as material.

The rearrangement uses TRBV15 and TRBJ1-3, with D possibly being TRBD1 (5 bases). Material: peripheral blood. The source of this sequence is a human donor in a cohort sampled during active COVID-19. CDR3 loop: CATSRDNGYGNTIYF. CDR3 nucleotides: TGTGCCACCAGCAGGGACAACGGCTACGGAAACACCATATATTTT.